This is a list of T cell receptor beta chains from one sample in a study of shared clonotypes between healthy human individuals. Only in-frame clones appear in the TCRdb table, and some are missing; sequencing was by immunoSEQ multiplex PCR. The sample lists about a million clones, 65% to 80% occurring once. Sequencing used memory CD4+ T cells sorted from blood. The receptors derive from a man aged 18 to 30 in good health. Each CDR3 is given without its conserved first and last residue.

v_call: TRBV9
cdr3_aa: ASSVAGGLFSEQY

v_call: TRBV5-4
cdr3_aa: ASSPGHRYEQY

v_call: TRBV5-1
cdr3_aa: ASRPTPSGDYNEQF

v_call: TRBV6-5
cdr3_aa: ASHYRKTNSPLH

v_call: TRBV10-3
cdr3_aa: AIGQGGSPLH

v_call: TRBV7-2
cdr3_aa: ASSYRVQETQY

v_call: TRBV2
cdr3_aa: ASRDETGSSYEQY

v_call: TRBV5-1
cdr3_aa: ASSSSGGPNEKLF

v_call: TRBV7-2
cdr3_aa: ASSAIAGATTDTQY

v_call: TRBV7-9
cdr3_aa: ASSLSPVRDSGYI

v_call: TRBV4-1
cdr3_aa: ASSQDRLTGGHYEQY

v_call: TRBV7-2
cdr3_aa: ASSFLGIAGGMGTQY

v_call: TRBV10-3
cdr3_aa: AIRPSGTSGQFPSSYEQY

v_call: TRBV11-2
cdr3_aa: ASRDRVGETQY

v_call: TRBV2
cdr3_aa: ASSLEREYDDEQF

v_call: TRBV7-2
cdr3_aa: ASSSRTGSGQPQH

v_call: TRBV19
cdr3_aa: ASSPQQGRYEQY

v_call: TRBV7-9
cdr3_aa: ASSLVAGRGETQY

v_call: TRBV5-4
cdr3_aa: ASSLQGYEQY

v_call: TRBV7-9
cdr3_aa: ASSQSRGGRVETQY

v_call: TRBV2
cdr3_aa: ASTTGGGNTIY

v_call: TRBV9
cdr3_aa: ASSPLAGGYEQY

v_call: TRBV5-1
cdr3_aa: ASSLALVTDTQY

v_call: TRBV7-9
cdr3_aa: ASSSRSGTDTQY

v_call: TRBV29-1
cdr3_aa: SVEGTGEAF

v_call: TRBV7-2
cdr3_aa: ASSTSGGFYEQY

v_call: TRBV29-1
cdr3_aa: SVGRQGGEETQY

v_call: TRBV5-6
cdr3_aa: ASRRGASEAF